The 28 T cell receptor beta chains below come from one sample, sequenced in a study of blood T cell repertoires in COVID-19. Repertoires were generated with immunoSEQ multiplex PCR, while TCRdb's copy carries only in-frame clones and drops some. The sample contains fewer than 350,000 clones, 81% of which appear only once. Material: peripheral blood. The receptors shown here come from a woman aged 60-75 years with active or convalescent COVID-19.

This chain connects TRBV3-1 (or the pseudogene TRBV3-2) to TRBJ1-1, with a weak D call TRBD1 (5 bases). The germline V and J ends were trimmed by 6 bases and 1 base, with 9 bases remaining between them. Germline-derived CDR1 and CDR2 are LGHDT and YNNKEL (reference sequence). CDR3 length equals 13 residues. CDR3 sequence: CASRRQGNTEAFF. The CDR3 DNA reads as TGTGCCAGCAGACGTCAGGGGAACACTGAAGCTTTCTTT.

J is TRBJ2-2 and V is TRBV10-3; tentatively, D is TRBD2 (5 bases). The ends were cut back, 9 bases at V and 0 bases at J, with 8 bases in the middle. CDR3 length equals 13 residues. Germline CDR1 ENHRY, CDR2 SYGVKD. The CDR3 DNA sequence: TGTGCCATGACTACCGCGAACACCGGGGAGCTGTTTTTT. It encodes CAMTTANTGELFF.

The chain recombines TRBV19 with TRBJ1-1; TRBD1 is a possible D gene (5 bases). Trimming left V 5 bases short and J 0 bases short, with 22 bases between. The CDR3 covers 18 residues. Germline V gene sequence: CDR1 LNHDA, CDR2 SQIVND (reference sequence). In DNA, the CDR3 is TGTGCCAGTAGTGCTCCTGGACACGGACGGGGGGTGAACACTGAAGCTTTCTTT. Its protein product is CASSAPGHGRGVNTEAFF. The full variable domain, its missing parts supplied by reference TRBV19 and TRBJ1-1, is DGGITQSPKYLFRKEGQNVTLSCEQNLNHDAMYWYRQDPGQGLRLIYYSQIVNDFQKGDIAEGYSVSREKKESFPLTVTSAQKNPTAFYLCASSAPGHGRGVNTEAFFGQGTRLTVV.

This clone has more than one count but fewer than ten. The chain combines TRBV2 with TRBJ1-4; 9 nucleotides match TRBD1. Trimming took 3 bases from V and 7 from J; bases not matched to a gene: 3. Per the germline V gene, CDR1 is SNHLY and CDR2 is FYNNEI. CDR3 length: 14 residues. The CDR3 region is CASSEGTGREKLFF. CDR3 sequence (DNA): TGTGCCAGCAGTGAGGGGACAGGGCGTGAAAAACTGTTTTTT.

This chain connects TRBV6-2 or TRBV6-3 to TRBJ1-5; weak D call: TRBD1 (5 bases). Trimming took off 2 bases at V and 0 bases at J, with 11 bases between the two ends. This CDR3 comprises 16 residues. The germline V gene encodes CDR1 MNHEY and CDR2 SVGEGT. The CDR3 is CASSYGADYSNQPQHF. The DNA of the CDR3 is TGTGCCAGCAGTTACGGGGCAGATTATAGCAATCAGCCCCAGCATTTT.

V is TRBV14 and J is TRBJ2-1; the match to TRBD2 covers 8 bases. After removal of 1 base from V and 12 bases from J, the junction contained 17 bases not matched to a gene. CDR1 is SGHDN, CDR2 FVKESK, per germline. CDR3 length equals 17 residues. The CDR3 loop is CASSQGFGLAGSTRQFF. CDR3 sequence (DNA): TGTGCCAGCAGCCAAGGGTTCGGGCTAGCGGGCAGTACTCGGCAGTTCTTC.

The rearrangement uses TRBV12-3 or TRBV12-4 and TRBJ1-1, with D unclear. The CDR3 is 12 amino acids. V was cut by 2 bases and J by 5 bases, with 6 bases left in between. CDR3 DNA sequence: TGTGCCAGCAGTTTACTCGCGACTGAAGCTTTCTTT. This gives the protein CASSLLATEAFF.

This clone was found a few times. This chain joins TRBV5-1 and TRBJ1-3; no reliable D call. Germline assignment: CDR1 SGHRS and CDR2 YFSETQ. This CDR3 spans 15 amino acids. Trimming shortened V by 0 bases and J by 0 bases, and 7 bases separated the two germline ends. The CDR3 is CASSLDPSSGNTIYF. In DNA, the CDR3 is TGCGCCAGCAGCTTGGATCCTAGCTCTGGAAACACCATATATTTT.

V gene TRBV7-9 combines with J gene TRBJ1-4; tentatively, D is TRBD1 (6 bases). Germline CDR1 SEHNR, CDR2 FQNEAQ (reference sequence). Trimming stripped 5 bases from V and 0 bases from J, with 19 bases between. This CDR3 contains 18 residues. CDR3 in DNA: TGTGCCAGCAGCCCGCTTCAAATTAAGGGGGCAACTAATGAAAAACTGTTTTTT. Protein product: CASSPLQIKGATNEKLFF.

The chain couples TRBV12-5 to TRBJ1-2; weak D call: TRBD1 (6 bases). The germline V gene has CDR1 LGHNT and CDR2 FRNRAP. Deletions cut 4 bases from V and 0 bases from J, with 6 bases between. This CDR3 is 13 amino acids long. CDR3 loop: CASGWTANYGYTF. In DNA form, the CDR3 reads TGTGCTAGTGGTTGGACAGCTAACTATGGCTACACCTTC.

V is TRBV4-1 and J is TRBJ1-2; 12 bases match TRBD1. This CDR3 comprises 16 residues. Germline trimming cut 4 bases from V and 4 bases from J; bases unmatched to any gene: 7. Per germline, CDR1 MGHRA and CDR2 YSYEKL. CDR3 in amino acids: CASSPGQGANGYGYTF. The CDR3 DNA follows: TGCGCCAGCAGCCCGGGACAGGGGGCAAACGGCTATGGCTACACCTTC.

The chain links TRBV6-5 to TRBJ1-5; weak D call: TRBD1 (5 bases). This CDR3 contains 14 residues. Trimming cost V 11 bases and J 9 bases, with 23 bases left between them. CDR1 is MNHEY and CDR2 is SVGAGI in the germline V gene. CDR3 DNA: TGTGCCGCGATGGGGGGAGGGTATGGAGTGCCCCAGCATTTT. Its protein is CAAMGGGYGVPQHF.

The chain combines TRBV6-5 with TRBJ1-6; 9 bases align to TRBD1. V lost 6 bases to trimming and J lost 7 bases; unmatched junction nucleotides: 4. This CDR3 is 14 amino acids long. Looked up from germline, CDR1 is MNHEY and CDR2 is SVGAGI. The CDR3 DNA reads TGTGCCAGCAGCGACAGGGGGAACAATTCACCCCTCCACTTT. It is translated as CASSDRGNNSPLHF.

This chain links TRBV6-5 with TRBJ2-7; D ambiguous. From germline, CDR1 is MNHEY and CDR2 SVGAGI. V lost 7 bases and J lost 0, with 13 bases in between. The CDR3 is made up of 14 amino acids. The CDR3: CASIDFQSSYEQYF. The CDR3 DNA is TGTGCCAGCATAGACTTCCAGAGCTCCTACGAGCAGTACTTC.

The chain carries TRBV27 and TRBJ2-1; D gene ambiguous. Germline values: CDR1 MNHEY, CDR2 SMNVEV (reference sequence). Between the trimmed V and J ends, which lost 4 bases and 12 bases, there was a span of 19 bases. This CDR3 has 14 amino acids. The CDR3 protein is CASSSNLKAVGQFF. CDR3 nucleotide sequence: TGTGCCAGCAGTTCAAATCTTAAGGCGGTAGGGCAGTTCTTC.

The chain carries TRBV4-2 and TRBJ2-5, with 8 bases matching TRBD2. V dropped 0 bases and J dropped 4; count of bases not matched to a gene: 13. The CDR3 loop spans 18 amino acids. Germline assignment: CDR1 LGHNA and CDR2 YNFKEQ. The CDR3 is CASSQDWRIAGTRETQYF. CDR3 nucleotides: TGTGCCAGCAGCCAAGATTGGCGGATAGCGGGGACCAGAGAGACCCAGTACTTC.

The chain combines TRBV5-1 with TRBJ2-1, with D perhaps TRBD1 (7 bases). The CDR3 sequence is 14 residues long. Trimming pared 4 bases from V and 3 bases from J, leaving 11 bases between. Germline V gives CDR1 SGHRS, CDR2 YFSETQ. The CDR3 sequence is CASSAGGYYNEQFF. In DNA form, the CDR3 reads TGCGCCAGCAGCGCAGGGGGGTACTACAATGAGCAGTTCTTC.

V gene TRBV7-8 combines with J gene TRBJ2-7; TRBD2 matches at 12 bases. This CDR3 contains 15 residues. V dropped 1 base and J dropped 7; count of bases not matched to a gene: 5. In germline, CDR1 is SGHVS, CDR2 FQNEAQ. CDR3 sequence: CASSLDRLAGEEQYF. The DNA for the CDR3 is TGTGCCAGCAGCTTAGACCGACTAGCGGGGGAAGAGCAGTACTTC.

This chain connects TRBV6-5 to TRBJ1-6; 7 bases are a match to TRBD1. This CDR3 comprises 14 residues. CDR1 and CDR2 (germline): MNHEY, SVGAGI. Losses at the gene ends were 6 bases for V and 9 bases for J; bases not matched to a gene: 8. The CDR3 DNA sequence: TGTGCCAGCAGCCCGGGCCAGGGGGTTTCACCCCTCCACTTT. Its protein is CASSPGQGVSPLHF.

J is TRBJ2-5 and V is TRBV7-8, with 8 bases lining up with TRBD2. The CDR3 runs to 16 residues. V lost 5 bases and J lost 0; bases outside the gene matches: 8. Per the germline V gene, CDR1 is SGHVS and CDR2 is FQNEAQ. This CDR3 reads CASSDERGTYQETQYF. CDR3 coding DNA: TGTGCCAGCAGCGACGAGCGGGGGACTTACCAAGAGACCCAGTACTTC.

The chain recombines TRBV18 with TRBJ2-7, with D perhaps TRBD1 (6 bases). The germline V gene has CDR1 KGHSH and CDR2 LQKENI. The V gene lost 4 bases and the J gene lost 0 bases, with 10 bases spanning the gap. This CDR3 has 14 amino acids. Here the CDR3 reads CASSLQGNSYEQYF. The DNA of the CDR3 is TGTGCCAGCTCACTGCAGGGGAACTCCTACGAGCAGTACTTC.

The chain has TRBV30 and TRBJ2-7; D is possibly TRBD1 (6 bases). Looked up from germline, CDR1 is GTSNPN and CDR2 is SVGIG (reference sequence). This CDR3 region has 14 residues. The germline V and J ends were trimmed by 0 bases and 6 bases, with 15 bases remaining between them. The DNA of the CDR3 is TGTGCCTGGAGTGTATTGGGACAATCATCCGAGCAGTACTTC. It is translated as CAWSVLGQSSEQYF.

This sequence joins TRBV28 and TRBJ1-3, with D unclear. Germline CDR1 is MDHEN and CDR2 is SYDVKM. The CDR3 has 15 amino acids. V lost 3 bases and J lost 0, with 9 bases in between. DNA of the CDR3: TGTGCCAGCAGTTTTAGCGGGAGCTCTGGAAACACCATATATTTT. This translates into CASSFSGSSGNTIYF.

This clone has more than one count but fewer than ten. This sequence joins TRBV3-1 (or the pseudogene TRBV3-2) and TRBJ2-5; 11 bases map to TRBD2. CDR3 length equals 15 residues. Losses at the gene ends were 4 bases for V and 2 bases for J; bases not matched to a gene: 3. Germline V CDR1 and CDR2: LGHDT, YNNKEL (reference sequence). DNA of the CDR3: TGTGCCAGCAGCCTCGGGACTAGCGGACAAGAGACCCAGTACTTC. Its translation: CASSLGTSGQETQYF.

The V and J genes are TRBV7-8 and TRBJ1-5, with D maybe TRBD1 (5 bases). Trimming removed 1 base at V and 2 bases at J, with 9 bases between. The germline CDR1 and CDR2 sequences are SGHVS and FQNEAQ. This CDR3 is built from 15 residues. The CDR3: CASSLEQVRNQPQHF. As DNA, the CDR3 is TGTGCCAGCAGCTTAGAACAGGTCCGCAATCAGCCCCAGCATTTT.

V is TRBV6-6 and J is TRBJ2-1; weak D call: TRBD1 (6 bases). Trimming removed 5 bases from V and 3 bases from J, with 8 bases in between. Germline V gene sequence: CDR1 MNHNY, CDR2 SVGAGI (reference sequence). The CDR3 consists of 13 residues. The DNA of the CDR3 is TGTGCCAGCAGTAAGGACAGCTACAATGAGCAGTTCTTC. This encodes CASSKDSYNEQFF.

The chain couples TRBV29-1 to TRBJ1-4, with TRBD1 matching over 9 bases. From germline, CDR1 is SQVTM and CDR2 ANQGSEA. With 5 bases clipped from V and 8 bases from J, the junction kept 6 bases outside the gene matches. This CDR3 is built from 13 residues. This CDR3 is CSVTDRGIEKLFF. Written as DNA, the CDR3 is TGCAGCGTTACGGACAGGGGAATAGAAAAACTGTTTTTT.

The rearrangement joins TRBV24-1 to TRBJ2-7, with 12 bases matching TRBD2. The germline V gene has CDR1 KGHDR and CDR2 SFDVKD. The CDR3 has 18 amino acids. The trim removed 8 bases at V and 12 bases at J, leaving 25 bases unmatched. Written as DNA, the CDR3 is TGTGCCACCATCACCACGATGCTAGCGGGGGGGGGCGCTCGCCGTTCGTACTTC. It specifies CATITTMLAGGGARRSYF.